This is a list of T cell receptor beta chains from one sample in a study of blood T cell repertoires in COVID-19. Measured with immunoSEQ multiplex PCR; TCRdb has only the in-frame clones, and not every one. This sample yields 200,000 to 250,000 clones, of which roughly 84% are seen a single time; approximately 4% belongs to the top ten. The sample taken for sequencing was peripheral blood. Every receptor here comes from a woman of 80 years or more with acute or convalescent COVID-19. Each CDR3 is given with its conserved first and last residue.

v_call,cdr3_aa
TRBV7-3,CASTVSGGTDTQYF
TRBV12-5,CASGFGSGGLSYNEQFF
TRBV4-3,CASSQGALGVSGELFF
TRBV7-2,CASSSFGEETQYF
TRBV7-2,CASSARQGSNSPLHF
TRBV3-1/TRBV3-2,CASSQGLASGVVQFF
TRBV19,CASSKQGSFSTIYF
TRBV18,CASSQTTGGTGYGYTF
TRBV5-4,CASSLDSYGYTF
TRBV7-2,CASRGASTDTQYF
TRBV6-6,CASSYSTGVYNSPLHF
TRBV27,CASSLVRSNEKLFF
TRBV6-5,CASSRAGNNNSPLHF
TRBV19,CASSTPRGGLLNTEAFF
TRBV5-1,CASSRQAGTGSSYEQYF
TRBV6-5,CASSLLPGGGAEAFF
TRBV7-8,CASRDKRYRGRTTKFNEQFF
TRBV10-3,CAISGTGRYNSPLHF
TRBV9,CASSAQGDNSPLHF
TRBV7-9,CASSLARGLNYGYTF
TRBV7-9,CASSFTSDRGLSGNTIYF
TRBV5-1,CASSLGPRVPNEQFF
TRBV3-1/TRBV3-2,CASSKGQGLPAYGYTF
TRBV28,CASSRGQALIPLHF
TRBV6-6,CASSLLGLGGAETQYF
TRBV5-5,CASSPSGGVYEQYF
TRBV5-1,CASSLRSPTGGLTNEKLFF
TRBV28,CASSLGQASPRTQYF
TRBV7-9,CASSRYFEVGSSYGYTF
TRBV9,CASSAQGLTNQPQHF
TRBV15,CATSRDLPTSGGSTRETQYF
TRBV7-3,CASSWGQGYNEQFF
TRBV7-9,CASSFGTGRYRDTQYF
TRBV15,CATSSGSNDRAVDGYTF
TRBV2,CASSDGVQGSYEQYF
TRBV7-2,CASSPTSQGSNEQFF
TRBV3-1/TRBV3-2,CASSQVLGLAGDSSYNKQFF
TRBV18,CASSPPSRVTGELFF
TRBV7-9,CASSLQGRNTEAFF
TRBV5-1,CASSLALAGNEQFF
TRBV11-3,CASSPRRGTNEKLFF
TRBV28,CASIGTITYEQYF
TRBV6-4,CASSETYLTEAFF
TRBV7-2,CASSLDGGAYEQYF
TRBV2,CASSGMGGTEAFF
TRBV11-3,CASSGDRRYYGYTF
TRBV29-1,CSVGRTGGSYGYTF
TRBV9,CASSVASGKGHSGNTIYF
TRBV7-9,CASSQLAGVSYNEQFF
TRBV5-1,CASSSIPGQGNEKLFF
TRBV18,CASSPARGGSYEQYF
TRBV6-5,CASSYAGRDGNTIYF
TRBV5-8,CASSLAVDSRVSLPQHF